This T cell receptor (beta chain) was retrieved from a study of T-cell reconstitution after alpha-beta-depleted transplantation in children. Overall study results and limits: Surviving recipient cells, namely T cells and thymic progenitors, were the source of high day-60 TCRbeta diversity in some patients. About two months after transplant, alpha-beta T cells reportedly came from several hundred expanded graft clones.

The CDR3 spans 15 residues. In germline, CDR1 is DFQATT, CDR2 SNEGSKA (reference sequence). V lost 0 bases to trimming and J lost 0 bases, with 8 bases between them. Unique molecular identifiers were built into the TCRbeta library. TCRdb recomputed calls from the PCR reads with MiXCR, one row per CDR3 protein. The table lists around 600,000 distinct CDR3 sequences, roughly 23% of them singletons. For this clonotype: What it binds is unknown.

V is TRBV20-1 and J is TRBJ2-2; D is unclear. The clonotype was recovered from a boy under two years old who had a stem cell transplant for acute myeloid leukemia, so the T cells may come from the graft donor. Sequencing used PBMCs, mostly from graft donor cells, obtained 360 days after TCRalphabeta/CD19-depleted stem cell transplant. DNA of the CDR3: TGCAGTGCTAGAGATGGCCGGACGAACACCGGGGAGCTGTTTTTT. This codes for CSARDGRTNTGELFF.